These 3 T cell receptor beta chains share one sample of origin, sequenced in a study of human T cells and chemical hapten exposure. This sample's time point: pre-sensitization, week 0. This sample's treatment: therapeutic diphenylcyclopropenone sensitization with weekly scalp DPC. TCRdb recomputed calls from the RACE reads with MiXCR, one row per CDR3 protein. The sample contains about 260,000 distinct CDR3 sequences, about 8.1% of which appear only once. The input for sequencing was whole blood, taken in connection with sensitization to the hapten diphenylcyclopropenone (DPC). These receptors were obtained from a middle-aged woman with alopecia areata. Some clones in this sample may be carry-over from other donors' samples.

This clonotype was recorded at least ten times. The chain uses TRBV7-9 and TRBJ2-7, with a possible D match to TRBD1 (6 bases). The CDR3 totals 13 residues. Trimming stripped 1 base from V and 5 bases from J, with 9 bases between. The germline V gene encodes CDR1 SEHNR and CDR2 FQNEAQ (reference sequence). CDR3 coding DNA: TGTGCCAGCAGCTTAGTGGCAGGGGACGAGCAGTACTTC. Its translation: CASSLVAGDEQYF.

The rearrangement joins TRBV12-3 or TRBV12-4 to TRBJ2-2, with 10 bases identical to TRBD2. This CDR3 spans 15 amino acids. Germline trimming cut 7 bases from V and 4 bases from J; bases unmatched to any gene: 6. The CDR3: CASTLRTSGTGELFF. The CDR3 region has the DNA TGTGCCAGCACCCTTCGGACTAGCGGCACCGGGGAGCTGTTTTTT.

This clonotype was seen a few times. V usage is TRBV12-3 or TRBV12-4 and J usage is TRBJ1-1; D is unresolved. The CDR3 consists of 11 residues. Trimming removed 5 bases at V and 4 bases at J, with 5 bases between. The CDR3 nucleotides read TGTGCCAGCAGTGTAGGCACTGAAGCTTTCTTT. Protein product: CASSVGTEAFF.